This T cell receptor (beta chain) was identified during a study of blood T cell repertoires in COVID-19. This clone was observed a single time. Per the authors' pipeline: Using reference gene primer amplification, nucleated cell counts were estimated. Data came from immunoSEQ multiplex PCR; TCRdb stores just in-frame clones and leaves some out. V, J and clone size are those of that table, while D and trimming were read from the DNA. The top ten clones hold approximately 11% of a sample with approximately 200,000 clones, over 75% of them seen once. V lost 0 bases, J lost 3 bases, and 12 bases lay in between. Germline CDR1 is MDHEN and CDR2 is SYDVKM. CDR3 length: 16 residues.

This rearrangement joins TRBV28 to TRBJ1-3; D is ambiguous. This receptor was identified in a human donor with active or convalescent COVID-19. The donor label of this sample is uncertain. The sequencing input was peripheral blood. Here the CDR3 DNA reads TGTGCCAGCAGTTTATGGGGGAGGAAGCTTGGAAACACCATATATTTT. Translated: CASSLWGRKLGNTIYF.